The rows below give T cell receptor beta chains drawn from one sample of a study of T cell responses to AZD1222 COVID-19 vaccine. Only in-frame clones appear in the TCRdb table, and some are missing; sequencing was by immunoSEQ multiplex PCR. The sample lists about 120,000 clones; 80% to 90% were seen once. Sample: peripheral blood, taken on day 0 of MenACWY control vaccination. Receptors originate from an adult in good health. Each CDR3 is given with its conserved first and last residue.

j_gene: TRBJ2-1
v_gene: TRBV7-8
CDR3aa: CASSLARIKTGFNEQFF

j_gene: TRBJ2-3
v_gene: TRBV19
CDR3aa: CASSMPSQGAADTQYF

j_gene: TRBJ2-1
v_gene: TRBV28
CDR3aa: CASSLAGGPSEQFF

j_gene: TRBJ1-6
v_gene: TRBV6-6
CDR3aa: CASSYSGHLYNSPLHF

j_gene: TRBJ2-2
v_gene: TRBV10-1
CDR3aa: CASGPSGGLNTGELFF

j_gene: TRBJ2-7
v_gene: TRBV28
CDR3aa: CASKRTYGYEQYF

j_gene: TRBJ2-7
v_gene: TRBV4-2
CDR3aa: CASSRGGLAGDSYEQYF

j_gene: TRBJ1-5
v_gene: TRBV29-1
CDR3aa: CSVRQGSNQPQHF

j_gene: TRBJ2-5
v_gene: TRBV18
CDR3aa: CASSLNTGGETQYF

j_gene: TRBJ1-5
v_gene: TRBV28
CDR3aa: CASSPNLGNQPQHF

j_gene: TRBJ2-1
v_gene: TRBV11-3
CDR3aa: CASSAAGGTGYNEQFF

j_gene: TRBJ2-7
v_gene: TRBV7-2
CDR3aa: CASSQDRGYEQYF

j_gene: TRBJ1-1
v_gene: TRBV18
CDR3aa: CASSTARDSEAFF

j_gene: TRBJ2-5
v_gene: TRBV28
CDR3aa: CASSFGGKGQETQYF

j_gene: TRBJ1-5
v_gene: TRBV28
CDR3aa: CASSLARHQPQHF

j_gene: TRBJ2-5
v_gene: TRBV5-1
CDR3aa: CASSLGTSIKETQYF

j_gene: TRBJ2-7
v_gene: TRBV7-8
CDR3aa: CASSSGTSWREQYF

j_gene: TRBJ1-4
v_gene: TRBV6-5
CDR3aa: CASNRQYNEKLFF

j_gene: TRBJ1-2
v_gene: TRBV6-5
CDR3aa: CASSRPGVNYGYTF

j_gene: TRBJ2-7
v_gene: TRBV2
CDR3aa: CASSGGRLSYEQYF

j_gene: TRBJ1-5
v_gene: TRBV28
CDR3aa: CASTVVSNQPQHF

j_gene: TRBJ1-2
v_gene: TRBV3-1/TRBV3-2
CDR3aa: CASSQDKGDVNYGYTF

j_gene: TRBJ1-1
v_gene: TRBV28
CDR3aa: CASRTGPSGAFF

j_gene: TRBJ2-2
v_gene: TRBV25-1
CDR3aa: CASTGYTGELFF

j_gene: TRBJ2-7
v_gene: TRBV2
CDR3aa: CASIGRGRTYEQYF

j_gene: TRBJ2-3
v_gene: TRBV6-1
CDR3aa: CASSEADRWYF

j_gene: TRBJ1-3
v_gene: TRBV29-1
CDR3aa: CSVRGQGNTIYF

j_gene: TRBJ2-7
v_gene: TRBV6-1
CDR3aa: CASSEINYEQYF

j_gene: TRBJ2-7
v_gene: TRBV28
CDR3aa: CASSSPLGGVTYEQYF

j_gene: TRBJ2-1
v_gene: TRBV7-9
CDR3aa: CASSPRLAGGTYNEQFF

j_gene: TRBJ1-2
v_gene: TRBV6-1
CDR3aa: CASSEGGLLYGYTF

j_gene: TRBJ2-7
v_gene: TRBV5-4
CDR3aa: CASSQYLGQGAYEQYF

j_gene: TRBJ1-5
v_gene: TRBV5-1
CDR3aa: CASSLGQPNQPQHF

j_gene: TRBJ1-2
v_gene: TRBV11-2
CDR3aa: CASSLAQGGYTF

j_gene: TRBJ1-1
v_gene: TRBV30
CDR3aa: CAWSVQSNTEAFF

j_gene: TRBJ2-5
v_gene: TRBV3-1/TRBV3-2
CDR3aa: CASSQVAGGQETQYF

j_gene: TRBJ1-1
v_gene: TRBV24-1
CDR3aa: CATSGGNTEAFF

j_gene: TRBJ1-2
v_gene: TRBV19
CDR3aa: CAIQYTVQGELNYGYTF

j_gene: TRBJ2-7
v_gene: TRBV2
CDR3aa: CASTDPGQVLRSYEQYF

j_gene: TRBJ2-5
v_gene: TRBV24-1
CDR3aa: CATSDPTIPQETQYF

j_gene: TRBJ2-1
v_gene: TRBV6-6
CDR3aa: CASTLTGLHEQFF

j_gene: TRBJ2-5
v_gene: TRBV27
CDR3aa: CASSPGSGGSRTQYF

j_gene: TRBJ2-1
v_gene: TRBV7-2
CDR3aa: CASSSPGINEQFF

j_gene: TRBJ2-3
v_gene: TRBV6-4
CDR3aa: CASSGTSGGGDTQYF

j_gene: TRBJ1-2
v_gene: TRBV5-1
CDR3aa: CASSLDAHIGYGYTF

j_gene: TRBJ2-2
v_gene: TRBV3-1/TRBV3-2
CDR3aa: CASSQDPGGAETGELFF